A selection of T cell receptor beta chains follows, all from one sample in a study of beta chain features in type 1 diabetes. Sequencing was performed with immunoSEQ multiplex PCR; in TCRdb, only in-frame clones are kept and a portion is missing. The table lists 310,000 or so clones, approximately 11% of them singletons. Specimen: naive CD4+ T cells from blood. The receptors shown here come from a woman aged 30 to 39 in good health. Each CDR3 is given with its conserved first and last residue. Each record gives: V gene, J gene, clone size, D gene, CDR3 DNA, CDR3 protein. The D gene is left open where the match is weak. Expanded clones are given a class, and other clones once, few, many or no size at all.

TRBV11-3	TRBJ2-1	NA	TRBD2	TGTGCCAGCAGCTTAGCCCCACTAGCGGGAGCACCCTACAATGAGCAGTTCTTC	CASSLAPLAGAPYNEQFF
TRBV4-2	TRBJ2-1	NA	TRBD2	TGTGCCAGCAGCTACACGGGAGGAGGGCAGACTACCTACAATGAGCAGTTCTTC	CASSYTGGGQTTYNEQFF
TRBV7-2	TRBJ2-1	NA	NA	TGTGCCAGCAGCTCGGTGGACGGGGACAATGAGCAGTTCTTC	CASSSVDGDNEQFF
TRBV5-1	TRBJ2-2	NA	NA	TGCGCCAGCAGCTTGGGACAGGAGAACACCGGGGAGCTGTTTTTT	CASSLGQENTGELFF
TRBV5-1	TRBJ2-2	few	NA	TGCGCCAGCAAGGCGGGCGACACCGGGGAGCTGTTTTTT	CASKAGDTGELFF
TRBV6-5	TRBJ2-2	NA	NA	TGTGCCAGCAGTTACGCAGGACTGAACACCGGGGAGCTGTTTTTT	CASSYAGLNTGELFF
TRBV28	TRBJ2-1	few	NA	TGTGCCAGCAGTTTCCCGCCGGTCAATGAGCAGTTCTTC	CASSFPPVNEQFF
TRBV18	TRBJ2-1	few	NA	TGTGCCAGCTCAATACTTGGCCCCGGAGACAATGAGCAGTTCTTC	CASSILGPGDNEQFF
TRBV14	TRBJ2-1	NA	TRBD2	TGTGCCAGCAGCCAAAGGGGACTAGCGGGAGCGGGAGAGCAGTTCTTC	CASSQRGLAGAGEQFF
TRBV5-6	TRBJ2-2	NA	NA	TGTGCCAGCAGCTTGGCGGGGAGCACCGGGGAGCTGTTTTTT	CASSLAGSTGELFF
TRBV5-1	TRBJ2-1	once	NA	TGCGCCAGCAGCTTGGTTCCAGGTAATGAGCAGTTCTTC	CASSLVPGNEQFF
TRBV7-2	TRBJ2-6	NA	TRBD2	TGTGCCAGCAGCTTTCGCACTAGCGGGCCGCCGTCTGGGGCCAACGTCCTGACTTTC	CASSFRTSGPPSGANVLTF
TRBV9	TRBJ2-3	NA	TRBD2	TGTGCCAGCAGCACGACTAGCGGCACAGATACGCAGTATTTT	CASSTTSGTDTQYF
TRBV6-5	TRBJ2-1	few	NA	TGTGCCAGCAGTTACTCGGCGGGACTTTCGACTGAGCAGTTCTTC	CASSYSAGLSTEQFF
TRBV25-1	TRBJ2-5	few	NA	TGTGCCAGCAGGGACAGTCACACTCTTCAAGAGACCCAGTACTTC	CASRDSHTLQETQYF
TRBV7-9	TRBJ2-2	NA	TRBD1	TGTGCCAGCAGCACCGGGACAGAGACGAACACCGGGGAGCTGTTTTTT	CASSTGTETNTGELFF
TRBV7-3	TRBJ2-7	NA	TRBD2	TGTGCCAGCAGCCTAGGGACTAGCGGGAGAGACGAGCAGTACTTC	CASSLGTSGRDEQYF
TRBV7-6	TRBJ1-1	few	NA	TGTGCCAGCAGCCCAAGGGCCGGGGGTCGAGCTTTCTTT	CASSPRAGGRAFF
TRBV7-2	TRBJ2-3	NA	NA	TGTGCCAGCAGCTTAGGCCTAGTCCCCACAGATACGCAGTATTTT	CASSLGLVPTDTQYF
TRBV7-9	TRBJ2-5	NA	TRBD1	TGTGCCAGCAGCATCCCTGAAGCCCGGGACAGGGAAAAAGAGACCCAGTACTTC	CASSIPEARDREKETQYF
TRBV7-9	TRBJ2-7	NA	NA	TGTGCCAGCAGCCTGTCCAGCTACGAGCAGTACTTC	CASSLSSYEQYF
TRBV7-9	TRBJ2-2	NA	NA	TGTGCCAGCAGCTTAGGGACAAGTAACACCGGGGAGCTGTTTTTT	CASSLGTSNTGELFF